This TCR beta chain was sequenced for a study of cytomegalovirus exposure and HLA in healthy donors. Study observations and caveats: The productive fraction for most TCR beta V segments was about 87% or about 30% in an earlier analysis. Cytomegalovirus-associated TCR beta chains were listed, numbering more than 150.

As concerns this clone: What it binds is not known.

It was with 60 Vbeta and 13 Jbeta primers that the PCR ran. Sequencing used immunoSEQ multiplex PCR; TCRdb keeps in-frame clones, though not all of them. The sample records over 100,000 clones, 79% being singletons. Germline V gene lookup returns CDR1 LNHNV and CDR2 YYDKDF (reference sequence). This CDR3 has 15 residues. Between the trimmed V and J ends, which lost 5 bases and 3 bases, there was a span of 14 bases. What was sequenced was PBMCs. The chain recombines TRBV15 with TRBJ2-1; tentative D call: TRBD1 (6 bases). The sequence was collected from a male donor in good health and CMV-seronegative. In DNA, the CDR3 is TGTGCCACCAGCGCCGGACAGCCTAACTACAATGAGCAGTTCTTC. Protein product: CATSAGQPNYNEQFF. Full variable domain (rest looked up from reference TRBV15 and TRBJ2-1): DAMVIQNPRYQVTQFGKPVTLSCSQTLNHNVMYWYQQKSSQAPKLLFHYYDKDFNNEADTPDNFQSRRPNTSFCFLDIRSPGLGDTAMYLCATSAGQPNYNEQFFGPGTRLTVL.